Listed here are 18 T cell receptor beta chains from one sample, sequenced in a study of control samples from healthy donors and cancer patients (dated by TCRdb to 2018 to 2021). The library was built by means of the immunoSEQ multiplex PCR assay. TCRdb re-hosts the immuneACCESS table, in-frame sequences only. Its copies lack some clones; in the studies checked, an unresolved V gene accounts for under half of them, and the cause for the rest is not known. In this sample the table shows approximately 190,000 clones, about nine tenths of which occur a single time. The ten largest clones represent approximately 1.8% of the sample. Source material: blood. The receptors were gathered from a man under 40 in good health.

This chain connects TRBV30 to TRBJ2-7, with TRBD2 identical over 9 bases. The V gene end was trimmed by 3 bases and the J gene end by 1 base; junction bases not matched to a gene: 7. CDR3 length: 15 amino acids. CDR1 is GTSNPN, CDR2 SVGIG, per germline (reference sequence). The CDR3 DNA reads TGTGCCTGGAGCCAGACTAGCGGCGGATCCTACGAGCAGTACTTC. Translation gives CAWSQTSGGSYEQYF.

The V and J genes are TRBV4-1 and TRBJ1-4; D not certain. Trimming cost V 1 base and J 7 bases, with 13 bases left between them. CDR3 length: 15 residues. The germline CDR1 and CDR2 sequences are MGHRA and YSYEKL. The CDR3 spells CASSQVGLWGEKLFF. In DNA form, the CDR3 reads TGCGCCAGCAGCCAAGTGGGCTTATGGGGTGAAAAACTGTTTTTT.

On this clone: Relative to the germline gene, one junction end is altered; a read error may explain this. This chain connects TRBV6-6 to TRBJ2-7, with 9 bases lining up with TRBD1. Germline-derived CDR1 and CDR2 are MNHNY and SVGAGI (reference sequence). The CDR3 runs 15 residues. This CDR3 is CASSYNTGGSHEQYF. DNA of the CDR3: TGTGCCAGCAGTTACAACACAGGGGGCTCCCACGAGCAGTACTTC.

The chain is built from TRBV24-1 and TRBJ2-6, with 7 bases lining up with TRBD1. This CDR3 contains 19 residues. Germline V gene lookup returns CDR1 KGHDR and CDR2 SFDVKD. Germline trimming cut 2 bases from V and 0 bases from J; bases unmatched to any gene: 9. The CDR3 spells CATSDSLRQGSSGANVLTF. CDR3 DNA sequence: TGTGCCACCAGTGATTCCTTAAGACAGGGCAGCTCTGGGGCCAACGTCCTGACTTTC.

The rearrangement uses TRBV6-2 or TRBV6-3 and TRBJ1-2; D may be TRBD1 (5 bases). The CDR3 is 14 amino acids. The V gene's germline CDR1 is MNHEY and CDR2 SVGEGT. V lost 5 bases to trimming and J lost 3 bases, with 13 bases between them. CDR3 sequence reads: CASSPTGGDYGYTF. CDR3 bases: TGTGCCAGCAGTCCGACGGGGGGTGACTATGGCTACACCTTC.

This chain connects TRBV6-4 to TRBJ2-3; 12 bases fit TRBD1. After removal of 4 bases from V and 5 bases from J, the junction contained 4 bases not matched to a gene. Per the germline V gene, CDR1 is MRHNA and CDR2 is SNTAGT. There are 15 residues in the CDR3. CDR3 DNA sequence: TGTGCCAGCAGTGCCGGGACAGGGGGCGAAGATACGCAGTATTTT. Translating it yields CASSAGTGGEDTQYF.

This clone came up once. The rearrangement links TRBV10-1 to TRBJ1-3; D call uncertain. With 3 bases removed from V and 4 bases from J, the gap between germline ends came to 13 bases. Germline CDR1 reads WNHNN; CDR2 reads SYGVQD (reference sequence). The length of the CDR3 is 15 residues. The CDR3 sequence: CASSDPAAFGNTIYF. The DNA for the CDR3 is TGCGCCAGCAGTGATCCCGCGGCCTTCGGAAACACCATATATTTT.

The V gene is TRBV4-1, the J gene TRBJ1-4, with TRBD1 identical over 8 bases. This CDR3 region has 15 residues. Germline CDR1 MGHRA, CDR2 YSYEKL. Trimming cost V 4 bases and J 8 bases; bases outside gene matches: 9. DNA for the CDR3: TGCGCCAGCAGCCCACAGGGGGAGTACGAGGAAAAACTGTTTTTT. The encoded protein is CASSPQGEYEEKLFF.

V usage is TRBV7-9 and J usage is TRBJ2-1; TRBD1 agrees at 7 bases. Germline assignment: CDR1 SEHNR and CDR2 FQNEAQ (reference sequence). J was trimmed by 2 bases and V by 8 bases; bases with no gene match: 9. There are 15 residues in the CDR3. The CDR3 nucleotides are TGTGCCAGCCCCGACCGGGACAGAGCCTACAATGAGCAGTTCTTC. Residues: CASPDRDRAYNEQFF.

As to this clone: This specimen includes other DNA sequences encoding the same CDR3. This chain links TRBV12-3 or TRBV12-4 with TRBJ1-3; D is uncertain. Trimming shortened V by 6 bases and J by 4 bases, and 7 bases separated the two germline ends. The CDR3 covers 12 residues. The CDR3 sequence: CASSLPGNTIYF. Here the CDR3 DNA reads TGTGCCAGCAGCCTACCAGGAAACACCATATATTTT.

The CDR3 sequence: CASSQDLLAGGLDEQFF. In nucleotides, the CDR3 is TGTGCCAGCAGCCAAGATTTACTAGCGGGGGGGCTAGATGAGCAGTTCTTC. This rearrangement joins TRBV3-1 (or the pseudogene TRBV3-2) to TRBJ2-1; 13 bases align to TRBD2. Unmatched junction bases numbered 7, after V lost 0 bases and J lost 8 bases. The CDR3 has 17 residues. From germline, CDR1 is LGHDT and CDR2 YNNKEL (reference sequence).

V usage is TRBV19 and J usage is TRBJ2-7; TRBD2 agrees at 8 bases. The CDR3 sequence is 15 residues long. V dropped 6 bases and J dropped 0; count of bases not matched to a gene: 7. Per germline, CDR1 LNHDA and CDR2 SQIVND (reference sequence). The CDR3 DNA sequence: TGTGCCAGTAGCCTAAGCGGGGGAACCTCCTACGAGCAGTACTTC. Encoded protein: CASSLSGGTSYEQYF.

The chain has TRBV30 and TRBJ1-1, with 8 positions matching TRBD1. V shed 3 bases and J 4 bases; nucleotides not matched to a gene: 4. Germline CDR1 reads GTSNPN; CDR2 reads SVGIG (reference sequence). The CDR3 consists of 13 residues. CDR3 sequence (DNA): TGTGCCTGGAGCAGACAGGGGAGCACTGAAGCTTTCTTT. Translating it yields CAWSRQGSTEAFF.

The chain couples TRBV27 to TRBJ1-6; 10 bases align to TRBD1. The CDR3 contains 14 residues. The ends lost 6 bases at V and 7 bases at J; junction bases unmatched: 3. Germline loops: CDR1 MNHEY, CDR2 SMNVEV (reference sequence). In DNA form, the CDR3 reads TGTGCCAGCAGCGACAGGGGGCAAAATTCACCCCTCCACTTT. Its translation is CASSDRGQNSPLHF.

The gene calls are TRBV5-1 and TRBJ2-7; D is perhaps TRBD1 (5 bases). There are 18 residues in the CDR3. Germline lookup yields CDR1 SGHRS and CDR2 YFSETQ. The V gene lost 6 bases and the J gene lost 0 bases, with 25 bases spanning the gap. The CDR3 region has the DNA TGCGCCAGCACCATCGGACACGGCAACTTTAGAAGCTCCTACGAGCAGTACTTC. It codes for CASTIGHGNFRSSYEQYF.

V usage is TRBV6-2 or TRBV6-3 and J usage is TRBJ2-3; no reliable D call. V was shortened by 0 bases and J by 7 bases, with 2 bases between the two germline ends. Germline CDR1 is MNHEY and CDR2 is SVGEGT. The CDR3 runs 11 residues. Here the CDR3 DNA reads TGTGCCAGCAGTTACTCGTATACGCAGTATTTT. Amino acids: CASSYSYTQYF.

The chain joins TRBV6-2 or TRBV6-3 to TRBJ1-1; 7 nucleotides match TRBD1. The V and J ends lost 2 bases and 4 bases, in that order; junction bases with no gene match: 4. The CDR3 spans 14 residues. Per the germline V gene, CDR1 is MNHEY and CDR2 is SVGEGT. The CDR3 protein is CASSYNHRGTEAFF. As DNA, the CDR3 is TGTGCCAGCAGTTACAACCACAGGGGCACTGAAGCTTTCTTT.

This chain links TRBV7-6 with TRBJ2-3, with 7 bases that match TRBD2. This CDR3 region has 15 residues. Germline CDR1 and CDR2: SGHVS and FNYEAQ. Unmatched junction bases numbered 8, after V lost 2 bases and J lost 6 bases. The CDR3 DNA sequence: TGTGCCAGCAGCTTATCAGGGCAGGGAGGGGATACGCAGTATTTT. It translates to CASSLSGQGGDTQYF.